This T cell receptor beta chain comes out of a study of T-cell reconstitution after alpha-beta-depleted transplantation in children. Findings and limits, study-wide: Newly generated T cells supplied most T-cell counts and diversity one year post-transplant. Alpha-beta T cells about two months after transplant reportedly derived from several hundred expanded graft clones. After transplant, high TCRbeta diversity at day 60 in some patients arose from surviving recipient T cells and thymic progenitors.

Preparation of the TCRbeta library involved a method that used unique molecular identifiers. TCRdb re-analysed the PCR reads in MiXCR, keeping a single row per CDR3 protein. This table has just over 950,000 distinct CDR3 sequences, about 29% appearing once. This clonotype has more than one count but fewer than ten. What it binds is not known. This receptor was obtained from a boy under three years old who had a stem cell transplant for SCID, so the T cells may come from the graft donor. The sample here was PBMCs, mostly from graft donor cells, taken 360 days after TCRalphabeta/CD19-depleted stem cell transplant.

CDR3 in DNA: TGTGCCAGCAGCGGGGACAATAGGGCCTACGAGCAGTACTTC. Translated: CASSGDNRAYEQYF. V and J are TRBV7-9 and TRBJ2-7; perhaps TRBD1 as D (6 bases). The CDR3 totals 14 residues. CDR1 and CDR2 from the germline V gene are SEHNR and FQNEAQ (reference sequence). Between the trimmed V and J ends, which lost 5 bases and 2 bases, there was a span of 13 bases.